A single sample gave rise to the 4 T cell receptor beta chains below, sequenced in a study of CD8+CD57+ T cells in acquired aplastic anemia. According to the study, genomic DNA was the template for TCR beta VDJ and CDR3 profiling. MiXCR was run by TCRdb on the reads, yielding one entry per CDR3 protein. The sample shows 200,000 to 250,000 distinct CDR3 sequences, about 60% of them seen only once. It was patients with CD8+CD57+ cell expansion by flow cytometry who were chosen for sequencing. Sequenced material: sorted CD4+, CD8+, or CD8+CD57+ T cells (not recorded which) from PBMCs. The receptor set was obtained from a human donor with aplastic anemia.

Worth noting for this clonotype: The junction does not match germline at one end; this may be a read error. The V call is TRBV15, the J call TRBJ2-1; D possibly matches TRBD1 or TRBD2 (6 bases each). Per germline, CDR1 LNHNV and CDR2 YYDKDF (reference sequence). The length of the CDR3 is 15 residues. The CDR3 DNA is TGCGCCACCAGCAGCTTGGGGGGCCTCTACAATGAGCAGTTCTTC. Its translation is CATSSLGGLYNEQFF.

As regards this clonotype: A much bigger clone sits one base away, suggesting this may be a read error. The chain joins TRBV6-5 to TRBJ1-1, with D possibly TRBD1 on 6 matching bases. Germline V lookup: CDR1 MNHEY, CDR2 SVGAGI. The CDR3 extends over 15 amino acids. The CDR3 loop is CAGSYGGQLNTEAFF. The CDR3 DNA reads TGTGCCGGCAGTTACGGGGGACAATTGAACACTGAAGCTTTCTTT.

The J gene is TRBJ2-3, the V gene TRBV6-1, with TRBD2 matching 8 bases. CDR1 MNHNS and CDR2 SASEGT come from the germline V gene. V lost 10 bases and J lost 4; bases outside the gene matches: 10. The CDR3 loop spans 14 amino acids. The CDR3 loop reads CAIAFGRASDTQYF. The CDR3 coding sequence is TGTGCCATCGCGTTCGGGAGGGCCTCAGATACGCAGTATTTT.

The chain recombines TRBV24-1 with TRBJ2-7, with D tentatively TRBD1 (5 bases). The germline V gene has CDR1 KGHDR and CDR2 SFDVKD. Trimming removed 4 bases at V and 4 bases at J, with 7 bases between. The CDR3 runs 12 residues. The CDR3 bases are TGTGCCACCAGTGACAGGGATTACGAGCAGTACTTC. The encoded protein is CATSDRDYEQYF.